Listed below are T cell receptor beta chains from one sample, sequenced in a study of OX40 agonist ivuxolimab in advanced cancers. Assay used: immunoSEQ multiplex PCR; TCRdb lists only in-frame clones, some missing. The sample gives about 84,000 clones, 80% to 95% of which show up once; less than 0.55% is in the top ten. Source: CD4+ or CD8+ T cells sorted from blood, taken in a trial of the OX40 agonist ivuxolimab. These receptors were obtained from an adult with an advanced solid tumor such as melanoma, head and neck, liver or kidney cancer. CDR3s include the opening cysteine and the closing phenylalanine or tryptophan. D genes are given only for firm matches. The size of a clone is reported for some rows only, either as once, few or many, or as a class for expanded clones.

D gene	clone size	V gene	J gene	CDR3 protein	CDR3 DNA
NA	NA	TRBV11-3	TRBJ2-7	CASSSARRGGGIYEQYF	TGTGCCAGCAGCTCCGCCCGACGGGGTGGGGGGATCTACGAGCAGTACTTC
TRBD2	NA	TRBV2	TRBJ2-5	CASGTGLAGLQETQYF	TGTGCCAGCGGAACTGGACTAGCGGGCCTCCAAGAGACCCAGTACTTC
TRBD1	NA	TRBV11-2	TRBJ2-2	CASSLELGQITGELFF	TGTGCCAGCAGCTTAGAACTGGGACAGATCACCGGGGAGCTGTTTTTT
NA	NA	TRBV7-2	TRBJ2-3	CASSLRQSTDTQYF	TGTGCCAGCAGCTTGAGACAGTCCACAGATACGCAGTATTTT
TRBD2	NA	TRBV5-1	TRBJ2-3	CASTFSGGYTDTQYF	TGCGCCAGCACATTTAGCGGGGGGTACACAGATACGCAGTATTTT
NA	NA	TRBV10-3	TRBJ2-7	CAINRDTSYEQYF	TGTGCCATCAATCGGGACACCTCCTACGAGCAGTACTTC
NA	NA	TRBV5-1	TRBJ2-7	CASSLEAAHSDEQYF	TGCGCCAGCAGCTTGGAGGCAGCCCATTCGGACGAGCAGTACTTC
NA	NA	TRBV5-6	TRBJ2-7	CASSGYEQYF	TGTGCCAGCAGTGGCTACGAGCAGTACTTC
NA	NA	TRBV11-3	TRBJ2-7	CASSLIYEQYF	TGTGCCAGCAGCTTAATTTACGAGCAGTACTTC
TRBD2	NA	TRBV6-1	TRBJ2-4	CASEGLAGGNIQYF	TGTGCCAGCGAGGGACTAGCGGGGGGGAACATTCAGTACTTC
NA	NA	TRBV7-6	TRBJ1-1	CASSRRVLKVTEAFF	TGTGCCAGCAGCCGTAGGGTCCTCAAGGTCACTGAAGCTTTCTTT
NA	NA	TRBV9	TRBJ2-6	CASSVESGGRATGANVLTF	TGTGCCAGCAGCGTAGAGAGTGGGGGCAGAGCTACTGGGGCCAACGTCCTGACTTTC
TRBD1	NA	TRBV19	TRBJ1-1	CASTAGTVNTEAFF	TGTGCCAGTACTGCCGGGACAGTGAACACTGAAGCTTTCTTT
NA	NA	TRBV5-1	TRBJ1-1	CASSLLNTEAFF	TGCGCCAGCAGCTTGTTGAACACTGAAGCTTTCTTT
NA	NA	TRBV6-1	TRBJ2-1	CASSEMGGDEQFF	TGTGCCAGCAGTGAAATGGGGGGCGATGAGCAGTTCTTC
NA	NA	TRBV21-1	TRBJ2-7	CASTNRQGGYEQYF	TGTGCCAGCACCAATCGACAGGGGGGGTACGAGCAGTACTTC
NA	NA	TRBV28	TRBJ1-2	CASRAGWDNYGYTF	TGTGCCAGCCGTGCAGGGTGGGACAACTATGGCTACACCTTC
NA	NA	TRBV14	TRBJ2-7	CATSSGLRQYEQYF	TGTGCCACCTCGTCGGGCCTCCGACAGTACGAGCAGTACTTC
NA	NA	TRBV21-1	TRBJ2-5	CASGPLAGGGGTQYF	TGTGCCAGCGGACCATTAGCGGGTGGAGGGGGGACCCAGTACTTC
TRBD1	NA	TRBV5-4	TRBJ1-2	CASSWGTGSNYGYTF	TGTGCCAGCAGCTGGGGGACAGGGTCTAACTATGGCTACACCTTC
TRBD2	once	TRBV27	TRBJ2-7	CASRGLAPGSYEQYF	TGTGCCAGCAGGGGACTAGCGCCCGGTTCCTACGAGCAGTACTTC
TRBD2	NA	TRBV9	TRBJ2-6	CASSELAGGFLSGANVLTF	TGTGCCAGCAGCGAACTAGCGGGGGGTTTTCTATCTGGGGCCAACGTCCTGACTTTC
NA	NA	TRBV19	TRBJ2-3	CASSIGWGSTDTQYF	TGTGCCAGTAGTATCGGATGGGGTAGCACAGATACGCAGTATTTT
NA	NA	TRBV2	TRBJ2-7	CASTAPRGAPDSYEQYF	TGTGCCAGCACTGCCCCCCGGGGGGCCCCCGACTCCTACGAGCAGTACTTC